This TCR beta chain is drawn from a study of shared clonotypes between healthy human individuals. The CDR3 is 13 residues long. V was clipped by 5 bases and J by 9 bases, with 11 bases between them. The V gene's germline CDR1 is SGHTA and CDR2 FQGNSA. Measured with immunoSEQ multiplex PCR; TCRdb has only the in-frame clones, and not every one. The profile covers some 1 million clones, with under 80% appearing a single time and roughly 1.4% taken by the ten largest. The sample was memory CD4+ T cells sorted from blood. Subset reported: CD45RA-negative fraction. This receptor was obtained from a man aged 18-30 years in good health. The gene calls are TRBV7-2 and TRBJ1-6; D ambiguous. CDR3 in DNA: TGTGCCAGCAGCGTTCTCTTCGGTTCACCCCTCCACTTT. Protein: CASSVLFGSPLHF.